Below are 17 T cell receptor beta chains sequenced from a single sample in a study of CD8 T cells in ankylosing spondylitis. TCRdb reprocessed the 5' RACE reads via MiXCR and lists one record per CDR3 protein. The table includes approximately 190,000 distinct CDR3 sequences, around 13% detected once. Sequenced: blood, either unsorted or a sorted T cell fraction (not recorded which). The receptor set was obtained from a female donor with ankylosing spondylitis or in good health (not recorded which).

This clonotype was observed many times. The rearrangement links TRBV29-1 to TRBJ1-2; no clear D gene. V was shortened by 4 bases and J by 0 bases, with 12 bases between the two germline ends. The CDR3 runs 14 residues. In germline, CDR1 is SQVTM, CDR2 ANQGSEA. The CDR3 here is CSVVLAATNYGYTF. CDR3 nucleotide sequence: TGCAGCGTTGTGTTGGCAGCAACTAACTATGGCTACACCTTC.

The count of this clonotype is one. A much larger clone sits a single nucleotide away, making a read error possible. The chain uses TRBV12-3 or TRBV12-4 and TRBJ2-1; D gene uncertain. The CDR3 is 13 amino acids. DNA of the CDR3: TGTGCCAGCAGTTTATGGGGAAAGGATGAGCAGCTCTTC. Its translation is CASSLWGKDEQLF.

This clonotype appeared many times. This chain joins TRBV20-1 and TRBJ2-2; 8 positions agree with TRBD1. This CDR3 is 13 amino acids long. The germline V gene has CDR1 DFQATT and CDR2 SNEGSKA (reference sequence). Trimming at V came to 6 bases and at J to 5 bases, leaving 5 bases not matched to a gene. The CDR3 region has the DNA TGCAGTGCACGACAGGGGTCGACCGGGGAGCTGTTTTTT. As protein: CSARQGSTGELFF.

The table lists this clonotype with many counts. The chain recombines TRBV6-1 with TRBJ2-7; 9 bases match TRBD1. Germline V gene sequence: CDR1 MNHNS, CDR2 SASEGT. The CDR3 consists of 12 residues. The V gene end was trimmed by 6 bases and the J gene end by 3 bases; junction bases not matched to a gene: 0. Written as DNA, the CDR3 is TGTGCCAGCAGGGGACAGGGCTACGAGCAGTACTTC. Amino acid sequence: CASRGQGYEQYF.

This clonotype came up once. J is TRBJ1-4 and V is TRBV20-1, with D possibly being TRBD1 (6 bases). Deletions cut 5 bases from V and 11 bases from J, with 18 bases between. The CDR3 length is 13 residues. Germline CDR1 reads DFQATT; CDR2 reads SNEGSKA (reference sequence). DNA of the CDR3: TGCAGTGCTGGGGAGGGGGGGAAGGTGAAACTGTTTTTT. It encodes CSAGEGGKVKLFF.

This clonotype turned up a few times. The CDR3 coding sequence is TGTGCCAGCTCACCAACTACCGGGACGTCCTACGAGCAGTACTTC. This gives the protein CASSPTTGTSYEQYF. The rearrangement joins TRBV18 to TRBJ2-7; either TRBD1 or TRBD2 may fit D (5 bases each). The germline CDR1 and CDR2 sequences are KGHSH and LQKENI. The CDR3 contains 15 residues. The V end lost 2 bases, the J end lost 1 base, and 12 bases lay between the germline ends.

The gene calls are TRBV28 and TRBJ1-6, with D perhaps matching TRBD1 (5 bases). Germline V gene lookup returns CDR1 MDHEN and CDR2 SYDVKM. Trimming pared 2 bases from V and 9 bases from J, leaving 14 bases between. CDR3 length equals 15 residues. The CDR3 bases are TGTGCCAGCAGTTTACCCCCAGGCGGGGGTTCACCCCTCCACTTT. The encoded protein is CASSLPPGGGSPLHF. Full variable domain (remainder filled in from reference TRBV28 and TRBJ1-6): DVKVTQSSRYLVKRTGEKVFLECVQDMDHENMFWYRQDPGLGLRLIYFSYDVKMKEKGDIPEGYSVSREKKERFSLILESASTNQTSMYLCASSLPPGGGSPLHFGNGTRLTVT.

The V call is TRBV12-3 or TRBV12-4, the J call TRBJ1-4; a possible D gene is TRBD1 (5 bases). This CDR3 region has 14 residues. The V gene lost 7 bases and the J gene lost 3 bases, with 12 bases spanning the gap. CDR3 loop: CASTPGPANEKLFF. CDR3 DNA sequence: TGTGCCAGCACCCCGGGACCGGCTAATGAAAAACTGTTTTTT.

This clonotype appeared many times. The chain employs TRBV29-1 and TRBJ1-2; no definite D call. The ends were cut back, 1 base at V and 6 bases at J, with 9 bases in the middle. The CDR3 spans 12 residues. The germline V gene encodes CDR1 SQVTM and CDR2 ANQGSEA. The CDR3 DNA reads as TGCAGCGTTGAAGGGGGTTGGGATGGCTACACCTTC. Its translation: CSVEGGWDGYTF.

J is TRBJ1-3 and V is TRBV6-1, with D possibly TRBD1 on 5 matching bases. Germline V CDR1 and CDR2: MNHNS, SASEGT. V lost 5 bases to trimming and J lost 2 bases, with 10 bases between them. This CDR3 is built from 14 residues. CDR3 coding DNA: TGTGCCAGCAGTCAAGGGGTAACTGGAAACACCATATATTTT. Amino acid sequence: CASSQGVTGNTIYF.

Comments on this clonotype: A single base separates this from a much larger clone, so it may be a read error. This rearrangement joins TRBV29-1 to TRBJ2-3; D is unresolved. The germline V gene encodes CDR1 SQVTM and CDR2 ANQGSEA. The CDR3 loop spans 13 amino acids. V lost 1 base and J lost 7, with 12 bases in between. The CDR3 loop is CSVEVSPRYTQYF. In nucleotides, the CDR3 is TGCAGCGTTGAAGTTAGTCCGAGGTATACGCAGTATTTT.

The rearrangement links TRBV20-1 to TRBJ1-5; 7 bases are a match to TRBD1. Germline V gives CDR1 DFQATT, CDR2 SNEGSKA (reference sequence). The CDR3 is 17 residues long. CDR3: CSAGIGQDMRSNQPQHF. The CDR3 coding sequence is TGCAGCGCCGGAATTGGACAGGATATGAGGAGCAATCAGCCCCAGCATTTT.

This clonotype appeared many times. The chain is built from TRBV10-3 and TRBJ2-3; D is perhaps TRBD1 (5 bases). Germline assignment: CDR1 ENHRY and CDR2 SYGVKD. The CDR3 length is 13 residues. V lost 7 bases and J 4 bases, leaving 12 bases between the germline ends. The CDR3 is CAITPKGSDTQYF. The CDR3 bases are TGTGCCATCACCCCCAAGGGGTCAGATACGCAGTATTTT.

The chain has TRBV28 and TRBJ2-7; D uncertain. V gave up 5 bases and J gave up 6 bases, with 8 bases separating them. The CDR3 extends over 11 amino acids. Germline V gene data show CDR1 as MDHEN and CDR2 as SYDVKM. The CDR3 region is CASSPNAEQYF. The CDR3 DNA sequence: TGTGCCAGCAGTCCCAACGCCGAGCAGTACTTC.

This clonotype was recorded at least ten times. The V and J genes are TRBV7-2 and TRBJ2-3; D might be TRBD1 or TRBD2, each matching 5 bases. The CDR3 spans 13 residues. CDR1 and CDR2 (germline): SGHTA, FQGNSA. V lost 0 bases to trimming and J lost 6 bases, with 7 bases between them. This CDR3 reads CASSLARDDTQYF. In DNA, the CDR3 is TGTGCCAGCAGCTTAGCCCGGGACGATACGCAGTATTTT.

This clonotype was recorded at least ten times. V is TRBV7-3 and J is TRBJ2-1, with 9 bases aligning to TRBD2. V shed 0 bases and J 0 bases; nucleotides not matched to a gene: 6. The CDR3 contains 18 residues. CDR1 SGHTA and CDR2 FQGTGA come from the germline V gene. The CDR3 DNA reads as TGTGCCAGCAGCTTAACCGGGGCGCGGGGGGGCTCCTACAATGAGCAGTTCTTC. Its translation is CASSLTGARGGSYNEQFF. The entire variable domain, with the rest obtained from reference TRBV7-3 and TRBJ2-1, is as follows: GAGVSQTPSNKVTEKGKYVELRCDPISGHTALYWYRQSLGQGPEFLIYFQGTGAADDSGLPNDRFFAVRPEGSVSTLKIQRTERGDSAVYLCASSLTGARGGSYNEQFFGPGTRLTVL.

Comment on this clonotype: A much larger clone differs from this one at a single base, so this may be a read error. V gene TRBV20-1 combines with J gene TRBJ2-7; 9 positions match TRBD2. The CDR3 is 13 amino acids. The V gene's germline CDR1 is DFQATT and CDR2 SNEGSKA (reference sequence). CDR3 in DNA: TGCAGAGCTCCGGGACTAGCTACCTACGAGCAGTACTTC. Protein product: CRAPGLATYEQYF.